Below, one TCR beta chain is given with its context. This record belongs to a study of blood T cell repertoires in COVID-19. V lost 0 bases and J lost 7, with 16 bases in between. There are 17 residues in the CDR3. Germline V CDR1 and CDR2: ENHRY, SYGVKD. Sequencing used immunoSEQ multiplex PCR; TCRdb keeps in-frame clones, though not all of them. The sample lists around 330,000 clones, 87% occurring once. This clonotype originated in a young woman who had recovered from COVID-19. The rearrangement uses TRBV10-3 and TRBJ1-6, with D possibly being TRBD1 (6 bases). Source material: PBMCs or T cells enriched from blood (not recorded which). The CDR3 spells CAISESRSVGQNSPLHF. The CDR3 DNA follows: TGTGCCATCAGTGAGTCTAGGAGTGTTGGACAGAATTCACCCCTCCACTTT.